This T cell receptor beta chain was sequenced for a study of T cell repertoires in cytomegalovirus infection. V dropped 7 bases and J dropped 10; count of bases not matched to a gene: 7. CDR3 length: 14 residues. A single record per CDR3 protein comes from TCRdb applying MiXCR to the reads. The table shows about 450,000 distinct CDR3 sequences, with about a third occurring only once. The clonotype originates from a human donor in good health (CMV status not recorded). Some clones in this sample may be carry-over from other donors' samples. The chain combines TRBV12-3 or TRBV12-4 with TRBJ1-6; 10 bases match TRBD1. Sequenced sample: PBMCs. The CDR3, as DNA: TGTGCCAGCATCCCGACAGGGGGCAACTCACCCCTCCACTTT. Amino acids: CASIPTGGNSPLHF.